A single sample is the source of the 30 T cell receptor beta chains below, sequenced in a study of CD8 T cells in ankylosing spondylitis. MiXCR was run by TCRdb on the 5' RACE reads, yielding one entry per CDR3 protein. The top ten hold 25% to 30% of the sample, which has 150,000 to 200,000 distinct CDR3 sequences, roughly 10% seen once. Sequencing was carried out using blood, either unsorted or a sorted T cell fraction (not recorded which). The source of these receptors is a male donor with ankylosing spondylitis or in good health (not recorded which).

This clonotype was counted at least ten times. The rearrangement joins TRBV29-1 to TRBJ2-7, with unresolved D. CDR1 and CDR2 from the germline V gene are SQVTM and ANQGSEA. V lost 1 base and J lost 4, with 11 bases in between. The CDR3 has 13 amino acids. The CDR3 spells CSVEAAATYEQYF. Written as DNA, the CDR3 is TGCAGCGTTGAAGCGGCAGCGACGTACGAGCAGTACTTC.

The J gene is TRBJ1-1, the V gene TRBV6-2 or TRBV6-3, with D hard to call. Germline CDR1 and CDR2: MNHEY and SVGEGT. V lost 6 bases and J lost 2, with 10 bases in between. CDR3 length equals 13 residues. This CDR3 reads CASRIEANTEAFF. Written as DNA, the CDR3 is TGTGCCAGCAGGATCGAGGCTAACACTGAAGCTTTCTTT.

This clonotype has a count of ten or more. The chain combines TRBV12-3 or TRBV12-4 with TRBJ2-5; 8 bases match TRBD1. With 5 bases clipped from V and 13 bases from J, the junction kept 6 bases outside the gene matches. The length of the CDR3 is 11 residues. The CDR3 bases are TGTGCCAGCAGTCTCCGGGACAGGCTGTACTTC. Residues: CASSLRDRLYF.

The sample holds many counts of this clonotype. This CDR3 reads CASSHSADTQYF. CDR3 in DNA: TGTGCCAGCAGCCATTCGGCAGATACGCAGTATTTT. V usage is TRBV3-1 and J usage is TRBJ2-3; D gene uncertain. The CDR3 consists of 12 residues. Between the trimmed V and J ends, which lost 3 bases and 4 bases, there was a span of 5 bases. Germline V gene lookup returns CDR1 LGHDT and CDR2 YNNKEL (reference sequence).

This clonotype has ten or more counts. V usage is TRBV6-5 and J usage is TRBJ1-5; the D is unclear. Trimming left V 3 bases short and J 5 bases short, with 20 bases between. Germline V gives CDR1 MNHEY, CDR2 SVGAGI. CDR3 size: 17 residues. CDR3 nucleotides: TGTGCCAGCAGTTATTCCGGCCCTGTCGGAGGGCATCAGCCCCAGCATTTT. Encoded protein: CASSYSGPVGGHQPQHF.

This clonotype was seen ten or more times. The chain uses TRBV12-3 or TRBV12-4 and TRBJ2-7, with unresolved D. V lost 6 bases, J lost 0 bases, and 15 bases lay in between. This CDR3 region has 15 residues. The CDR3 nucleotides are TGTGCCAGCAGCCCCCAAGGCCAGAGCTCCTACGAGCAGTACTTC. This sequence encodes CASSPQGQSSYEQYF.

In this sample, this clonotype turned up many times. The gene calls are TRBV10-3 and TRBJ2-1; tentative D call: TRBD1 (6 bases). The CDR3 runs to 17 residues. V lost 0 bases, J lost 5 bases, and 17 bases lay in between. Germline assignment: CDR1 ENHRY and CDR2 SYGVKD. The CDR3: CAISESRSGEYDNEQFF. The CDR3 coding sequence is TGTGCCATCAGTGAGTCACGGTCAGGGGAATATGACAATGAGCAGTTCTTC.

This clonotype has more than one count but fewer than ten. This chain connects TRBV11-2 to TRBJ1-4; no definite D call. V lost 5 bases and J lost 2, with 18 bases in between. CDR3 length equals 17 residues. Germline values: CDR1 SGHAT, CDR2 FQNNGV. The CDR3 DNA follows: TGTGCCAGCAGCAGCAAGGTCCTTGTGGGGACTAATGAAAAACTGTTTTTT. Translated, it gives CASSSKVLVGTNEKLFF.

This clonotype was seen more than once but under ten times. V and J are TRBV12-3 or TRBV12-4 and TRBJ1-2, with 9 bases that match TRBD1. The CDR3 loop spans 14 amino acids. The J segment lost 8 bases and the V segment lost 3 bases, leaving 7 bases of the junction unmatched. The CDR3 coding sequence is TGTGCCAGCAGTTTCGACAGGGGGTATGGCGGCTACACCTTC. Translation: CASSFDRGYGGYTF.

At least ten counts were recorded for this clonotype. The chain combines TRBV20-1 with TRBJ1-1, with unresolved D. This CDR3 comprises 15 residues. V lost 0 bases to trimming and J lost 3 bases, with 14 bases between them. CDR1 DFQATT and CDR2 SNEGSKA come from the germline V gene (reference sequence). The CDR3 spells CSARDTTSTDTEAFF. The CDR3 coding sequence is TGCAGTGCTAGAGATACAACCTCGACGGACACTGAAGCTTTCTTT.

This clonotype has only a few counts. V gene TRBV7-6 combines with J gene TRBJ2-5; D might be TRBD1 or TRBD2, each matching 5 bases. The CDR3 has 15 residues. The V end was cut by 6 bases, the J end by 5 bases, with 19 bases between. Looked up from germline, CDR1 is SGHVS and CDR2 is FNYEAQ. CDR3 sequence (DNA): TGTGCCAGCAGTCCGGGGACCCACGAGGTGGAGACCCAGTACTTC. Translating it yields CASSPGTHEVETQYF.

This clonotype was picked up many times. The gene calls are TRBV10-3 and TRBJ2-3; the D gene is possibly TRBD2 (5 bases). Germline CDR1 ENHRY, CDR2 SYGVKD. With 0 bases removed from V and 4 bases from J, the gap between germline ends came to 11 bases. The length of the CDR3 is 15 residues. The CDR3 region is CAISESGDSADTQYF. The CDR3 bases are TGTGCCATCAGTGAGTCGGGAGACTCCGCAGATACGCAGTATTTT.

V is TRBV30 and J is TRBJ1-4; TRBD1 matches at 9 bases. V lost 8 bases, J lost 4 bases, and 11 bases stayed unmatched. The germline V gene has CDR1 GTSNPN and CDR2 SVGIG (reference sequence). This CDR3 spans 15 amino acids. CDR3 bases: TGTGCCGGGACAGGGTCAGGGGGGCTTAATGAAAAACTGTTTTTT. It yields the protein CAGTGSGGLNEKLFF.

CDR3 sequence reads: CASSHGTSGTSYNEQFF. In DNA form, the CDR3 reads TGCGCCAGCAGCCACGGGACTAGCGGGACTTCCTACAATGAGCAGTTCTTC. The chain links TRBV5-1 to TRBJ2-1, with 13 bases identical to TRBD2. Looked up from germline, CDR1 is SGHRS and CDR2 is YFSETQ. Trimming removed 4 bases from V and 1 base from J; junction bases left unmatched: 5. This CDR3 spans 17 amino acids.

This clonotype was observed at least ten times. The J gene is TRBJ2-4, the V gene TRBV3-1; tentative D call: TRBD1 (5 bases). V lost 7 bases, J lost 0 bases, and 16 bases lay in between. The CDR3 sequence is 16 residues long. The germline CDR1 and CDR2 sequences are LGHDT and YNNKEL (reference sequence). The CDR3 protein is CASTLIGALAKNIQYF. The DNA of the CDR3 is TGTGCCAGCACACTGATTGGGGCCTTAGCCAAAAACATTCAGTACTTC.

The sample holds many counts of this clonotype. This chain joins TRBV3-1 and TRBJ2-7; TRBD2 matches 13 bases. CDR3 length equals 16 residues. Germline V lookup: CDR1 LGHDT, CDR2 YNNKEL (reference sequence). J gave up 7 bases and V 4 bases, and 10 bases lay outside the gene matches. The CDR3 DNA follows: TGTGCCAGCAGCCGAAACCCCGGGACTAGCGGGACAGAGCAGTACTTC. Its protein product is CASSRNPGTSGTEQYF.

On this clonotype itself: One junction end does not reproduce the germline sequence, and a read error may be involved. The chain couples TRBV7-6 to TRBJ2-3, with 9 bases matching TRBD1. Germline CDR1 and CDR2: SGHVS and FNYEAQ. The CDR3 consists of 15 residues. Here the CDR3 DNA reads TGTGCCGGCAGCTTCGGACAGGGGCGCACAGATACGCAGTATTTT. It specifies CAGSFGQGRTDTQYF.

V is TRBV2 and J is TRBJ1-2, with 10 bases lining up with TRBD1. With 4 bases clipped from V and 0 bases from J, the junction kept 8 bases outside the gene matches. This CDR3 spans 17 amino acids. Germline-derived CDR1 and CDR2 are SNHLY and FYNNEI. The CDR3 here is CASSGFMGQGSNYGYTF. CDR3 in DNA: TGTGCCAGCAGTGGATTCATGGGACAGGGGTCTAACTATGGCTACACCTTC.

This clonotype was seen just once. This chain links TRBV20-1 with TRBJ1-2; D is possibly TRBD1 (6 bases). Trimming removed 1 base at V and 4 bases at J, with 7 bases between. Per germline, CDR1 DFQATT and CDR2 SNEGSKA (reference sequence). The CDR3 loop spans 12 amino acids. The CDR3 reads CSARGGLYGYTF. The DNA for the CDR3 is TGCAGTGCTAGAGGGGGGCTCTATGGCTACACCTTC.

Relative to its sample, this clonotype is medium-sized (0.01 to 0.1%). The rearrangement uses TRBV6-4 and TRBJ2-2; TRBD1 might be the D (5 bases). Germline CDR1 reads MRHNA; CDR2 reads SNTAGT. V shed 8 bases and J shed 5 bases, with 15 bases lying between them. This CDR3 is 14 amino acids long. The CDR3 DNA sequence: TGTGCCAGCCGATCCGGACAACCTACCGGGGAGCTGTTTTTT. Translating gives CASRSGQPTGELFF.

This clonotype was recorded at least ten times. This rearrangement joins TRBV4-1 to TRBJ1-5, with D perhaps TRBD1 (5 bases). The germline V and J ends were trimmed by 1 base and 0 bases, with 13 bases remaining between them. The germline V gene has CDR1 MGHRA and CDR2 YSYEKL. CDR3 size: 17 residues. CDR3 region: CASSQGGSSHSNQPQHF. CDR3 nucleotide sequence: TGCGCCAGCAGCCAAGGGGGGTCTTCCCATAGCAATCAGCCCCAGCATTTT.

V usage is TRBV19 and J usage is TRBJ2-1; 12 positions agree with TRBD2. J gave up 4 bases and V 1 base, and 8 bases lay outside the gene matches. Germline V CDR1 and CDR2: LNHDA, SQIVND (reference sequence). This CDR3 is 18 amino acids long. The CDR3 region has the DNA TGTGCCAGTAGTATAGGCGGACTAGCGGGACTTCGTTACAATGAGCAGTTCTTC. It translates to CASSIGGLAGLRYNEQFF.

The sample holds many counts of this clonotype. The chain links TRBV24-1 to TRBJ2-1; 11 bases agree with TRBD2. The V segment lost 4 bases and the J segment 5 bases; nucleotides outside the gene matches: 12. Germline-derived CDR1 and CDR2 are KGHDR and SFDVKD. This CDR3 region has 18 residues. Here the CDR3 DNA reads TGTGCCACCAGTGACCGTACCCGGACTAGCGGGTTCAACAATGAGCAGTTCTTC. Its protein product is CATSDRTRTSGFNNEQFF.

This clonotype came up many times. This rearrangement joins TRBV5-6 to TRBJ2-5; 14 positions match TRBD2. The CDR3 is 16 amino acids. CDR1 is SGHDT, CDR2 YYEEEE, per germline. Losses at the gene ends were 4 bases for V and 5 bases for J; bases not matched to a gene: 7. Written as DNA, the CDR3 is TGTGCCAGCAGCGGGGGACTAGCGGGAGTGGAGGAGACCCAGTACTTC. Protein product: CASSGGLAGVEETQYF.

In this sample, this clonotype turned up many times. This rearrangement joins TRBV27 to TRBJ1-5; 9 nucleotides line up with TRBD1. Germline lookup yields CDR1 MNHEY and CDR2 SMNVEV (reference sequence). The CDR3 extends over 14 amino acids. V shed 4 bases, J shed 5 bases, and the junction held 3 bases outside the gene matches. In nucleotides, the CDR3 is TGTGCCAGCAGTTCCGGGACAGGGTATCAGCCCCAGCATTTT. Encoded protein: CASSSGTGYQPQHF.

This clonotype was observed at least ten times. V usage is TRBV12-3 or TRBV12-4 and J usage is TRBJ2-7, with D uncertain. The V and J ends lost 4 bases and 7 bases respectively, with 11 bases between them. The CDR3 has 12 amino acids. The CDR3 loop is CASSSAVGEQYF. CDR3 coding DNA: TGTGCCAGCAGTTCAGCCGTGGGGGAGCAGTACTTC.

This clonotype is termed medium-sized. The chain is built from TRBV10-2 and TRBJ2-3; tentative D call: TRBD2 (6 bases). This CDR3 is 13 amino acids long. V lost 6 bases and J lost 3, with 10 bases in between. In germline, CDR1 is WSHSY, CDR2 SAAADI. CDR3 nucleotide sequence: TGCGCCAGCAGAAACGGGGGTACAGATACGCAGTATTTT. It encodes CASRNGGTDTQYF.

This clonotype was counted ten times or more. The chain employs TRBV25-1 and TRBJ2-5; D perhaps matches TRBD1 (5 bases). V lost 1 base and J lost 7, with 13 bases in between. Germline lookup yields CDR1 MGHDK and CDR2 SYGVNS. This CDR3 region has 14 residues. In nucleotides, the CDR3 is TGTGCCAGCAGTGAATCGGCCGACAGTGGGACCCAGTACTTC. This translates into CASSESADSGTQYF. Full variable domain (remainder filled in from reference TRBV25-1 and TRBJ2-5): EADIYQTPRYLVIGTGKKITLECSQTMGHDKMYWYQQDPGMELHLIHYSYGVNSTEKGDLSSESTVSRIRTEHFPLTLESARPSHTSQYLCASSESADSGTQYFGPGTRLLVL.

As to this clonotype: One base away lies a much larger clone, so this may be a sequencing read error. The rearrangement uses TRBV6-1 and TRBJ1-3; D call uncertain. Germline V gene sequence: CDR1 MNHNS, CDR2 SASEGT. This CDR3 comprises 13 residues. The CDR3 here is CASSERGGNAIYF. CDR3 sequence (DNA): TGTGCCAGCAGTGAACGAGGAGGAAACGCCATATATTTT.

At least ten counts were recorded for this clonotype. The chain recombines TRBV29-1 with TRBJ2-1; 13 nucleotides match TRBD2. The trim removed 7 bases at V and 5 bases at J, leaving 14 bases unmatched. CDR1 and CDR2 (germline): SQVTM, ANQGSEA. The CDR3 is made up of 17 amino acids. This CDR3 reads CSGLPLLAGGVNNEQFF. The CDR3 DNA reads TGCAGCGGCCTACCCCTACTAGCGGGAGGGGTAAACAATGAGCAGTTCTTC.